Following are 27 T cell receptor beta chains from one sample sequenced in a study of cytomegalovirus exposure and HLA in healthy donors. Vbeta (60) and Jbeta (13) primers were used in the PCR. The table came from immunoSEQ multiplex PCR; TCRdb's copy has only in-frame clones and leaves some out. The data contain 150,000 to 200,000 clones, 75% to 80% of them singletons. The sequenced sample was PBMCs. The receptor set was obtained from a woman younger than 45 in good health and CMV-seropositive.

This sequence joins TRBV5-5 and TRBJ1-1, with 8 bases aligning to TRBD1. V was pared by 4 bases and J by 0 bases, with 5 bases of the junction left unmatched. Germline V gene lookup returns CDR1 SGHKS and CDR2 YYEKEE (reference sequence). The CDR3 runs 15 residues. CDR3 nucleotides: TGTGCCAGCAGCCTACAGGGGGGCATGAACACTGAAGCTTTCTTT. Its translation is CASSLQGGMNTEAFF.

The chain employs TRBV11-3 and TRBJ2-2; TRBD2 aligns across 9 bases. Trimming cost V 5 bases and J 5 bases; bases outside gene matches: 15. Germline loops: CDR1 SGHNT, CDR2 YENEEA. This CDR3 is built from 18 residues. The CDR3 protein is CASSPRAGTSITTGELFF. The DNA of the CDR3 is TGTGCCAGCAGCCCCCGGGCCGGGACTAGCATTACGACCGGGGAGCTGTTTTTT. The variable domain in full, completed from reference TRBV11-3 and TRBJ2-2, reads EAGVVQSPRYKIIEKKQPVAFWCNPISGHNTLYWYLQNLGQGPELLIRYENEEAVDDSQLPKDRFSAERLKGVDSTLKIQPAELGDSAVYLCASSPRAGTSITTGELFFGEGSRLTVL.

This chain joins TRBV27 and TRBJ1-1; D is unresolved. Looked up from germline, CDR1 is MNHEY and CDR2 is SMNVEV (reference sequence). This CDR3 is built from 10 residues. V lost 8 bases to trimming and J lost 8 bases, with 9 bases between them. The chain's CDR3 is CASSYREAFF. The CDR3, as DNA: TGTGCCAGCTCCTATCGGGAAGCTTTCTTT.

CDR3 nucleotides: TGTGCCAGCAGCGTAGTTGGGACTAGCGGGAGTGCGCAGTACTTC. Translating gives CASSVVGTSGSAQYF. The V gene is TRBV9, the J gene TRBJ2-7, with TRBD2 matching 14 bases. CDR3 length: 15 amino acids. With V trimmed by 0 bases and J by 9 bases, 5 bases remained unmatched. The germline CDR1 and CDR2 sequences are SGDLS and YYNGEE.

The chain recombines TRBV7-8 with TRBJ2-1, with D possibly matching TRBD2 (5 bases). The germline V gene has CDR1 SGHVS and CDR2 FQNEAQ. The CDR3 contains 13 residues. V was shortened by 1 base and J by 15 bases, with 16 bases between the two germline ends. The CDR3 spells CASSLGLARPWFF. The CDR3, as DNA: TGTGCCAGCAGCTTAGGGCTAGCCCGCCCCTGGTTCTTC.

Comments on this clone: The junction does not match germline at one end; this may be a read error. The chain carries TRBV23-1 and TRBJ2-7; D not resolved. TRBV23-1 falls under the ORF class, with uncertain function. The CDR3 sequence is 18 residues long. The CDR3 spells CASSHETTLSHHHYGQYF. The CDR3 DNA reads TGCGCCAGCAGTCACGAAACGACCCTCAGCCACCACCACTACGGGCAGTACTTC.

In nucleotides, the CDR3 is TGTGCCAGCAGGGTGACAGGTAATGATGGCTACACCTTC. This gives the protein CASRVTGNDGYTF. The chain is built from TRBV6-1 and TRBJ1-2; weak D call: TRBD1 (6 bases). The ends were cut back, 6 bases at V and 6 bases at J, with 14 bases in the middle. Germline V gene lookup returns CDR1 MNHNS and CDR2 SASEGT. The CDR3 is made up of 13 amino acids.

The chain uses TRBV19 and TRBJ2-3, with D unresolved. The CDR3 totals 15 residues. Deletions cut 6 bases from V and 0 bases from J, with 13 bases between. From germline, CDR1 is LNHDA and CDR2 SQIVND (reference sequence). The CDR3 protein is CASRTGETSTDTQYF. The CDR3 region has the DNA TGTGCCAGTAGGACTGGTGAAACTAGCACAGATACGCAGTATTTT.

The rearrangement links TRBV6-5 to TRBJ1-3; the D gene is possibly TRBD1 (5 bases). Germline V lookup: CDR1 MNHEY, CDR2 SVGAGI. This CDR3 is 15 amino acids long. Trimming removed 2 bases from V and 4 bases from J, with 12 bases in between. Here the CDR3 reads CASSYGSGGGNTIYF. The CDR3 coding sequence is TGTGCCAGCAGTTACGGATCCGGGGGAGGAAACACCATATATTTT.

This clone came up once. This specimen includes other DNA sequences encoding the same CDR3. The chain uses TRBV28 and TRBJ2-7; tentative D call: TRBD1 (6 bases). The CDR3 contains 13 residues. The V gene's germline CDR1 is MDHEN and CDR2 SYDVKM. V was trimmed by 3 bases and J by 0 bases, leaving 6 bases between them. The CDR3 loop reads CASSLDSSYEQYF. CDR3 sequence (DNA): TGTGCCAGCAGTTTGGACAGCTCCTACGAGCAGTACTTC.

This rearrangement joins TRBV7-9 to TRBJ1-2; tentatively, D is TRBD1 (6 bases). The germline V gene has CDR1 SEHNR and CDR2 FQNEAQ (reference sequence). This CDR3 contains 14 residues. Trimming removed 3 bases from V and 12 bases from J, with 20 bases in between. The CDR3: CASSFLREQGFDTF. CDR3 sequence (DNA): TGTGCCAGCAGCTTTCTTCGTGAACAGGGTTTCGACACCTTC.

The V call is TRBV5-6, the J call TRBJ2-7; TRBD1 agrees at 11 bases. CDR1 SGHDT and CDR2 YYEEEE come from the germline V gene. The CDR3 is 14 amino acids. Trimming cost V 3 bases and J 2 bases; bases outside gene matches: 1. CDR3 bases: TGTGCCAGCAGCTGGACAGGGGGCACCTACGAGCAGTACTTC. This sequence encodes CASSWTGGTYEQYF.

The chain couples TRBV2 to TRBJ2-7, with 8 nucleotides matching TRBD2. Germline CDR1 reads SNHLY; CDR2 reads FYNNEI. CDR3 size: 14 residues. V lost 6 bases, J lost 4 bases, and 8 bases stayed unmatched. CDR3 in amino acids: CASSRGLVGYEQYF. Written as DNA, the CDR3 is TGTGCCAGCAGCCGGGGACTAGTAGGGTACGAGCAGTACTTC.

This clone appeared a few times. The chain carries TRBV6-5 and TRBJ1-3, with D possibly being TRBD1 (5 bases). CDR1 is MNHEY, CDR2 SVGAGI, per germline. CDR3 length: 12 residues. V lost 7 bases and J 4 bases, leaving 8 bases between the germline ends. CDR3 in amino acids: CASMGRGNTIYF. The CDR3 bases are TGTGCCAGCATGGGGCGGGGAAACACCATATATTTT.

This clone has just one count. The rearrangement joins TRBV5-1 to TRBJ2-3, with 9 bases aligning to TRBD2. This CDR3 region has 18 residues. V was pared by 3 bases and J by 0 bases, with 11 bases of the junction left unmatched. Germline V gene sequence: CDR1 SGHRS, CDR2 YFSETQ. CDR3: CASSYRAERGASTDTQYF. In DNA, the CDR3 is TGCGCCAGCAGCTATAGAGCTGAGCGGGGGGCGAGCACAGATACGCAGTATTTT.

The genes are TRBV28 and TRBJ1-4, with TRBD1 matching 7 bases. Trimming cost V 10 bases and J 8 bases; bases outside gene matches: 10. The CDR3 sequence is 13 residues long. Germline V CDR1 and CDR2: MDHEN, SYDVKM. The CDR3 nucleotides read TGTGCCACCTACAGGGGAAGTCAGGAAAAACTGTTTTTT. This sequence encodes CATYRGSQEKLFF.

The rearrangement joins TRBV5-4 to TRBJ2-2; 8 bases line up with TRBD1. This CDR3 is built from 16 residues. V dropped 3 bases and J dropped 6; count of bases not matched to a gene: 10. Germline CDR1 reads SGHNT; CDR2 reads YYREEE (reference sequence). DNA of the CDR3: TGTGCCAGCAGCTCCGGGCGGACAGGGTTATCCGGGGAGCTGTTTTTT. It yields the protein CASSSGRTGLSGELFF.

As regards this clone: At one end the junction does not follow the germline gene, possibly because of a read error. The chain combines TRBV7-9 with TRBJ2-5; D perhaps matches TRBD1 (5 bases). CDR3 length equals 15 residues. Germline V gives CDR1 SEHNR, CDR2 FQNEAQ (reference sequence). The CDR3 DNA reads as TGTTCCAGCAGCCGACAGCCCACAAGTCAAGAGACCCAGTACTTC. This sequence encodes CSSSRQPTSQETQYF.

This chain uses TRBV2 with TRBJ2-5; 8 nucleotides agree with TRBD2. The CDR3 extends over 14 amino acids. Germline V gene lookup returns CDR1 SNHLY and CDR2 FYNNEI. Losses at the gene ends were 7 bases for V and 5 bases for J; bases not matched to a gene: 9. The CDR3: CASNSGGWRETQYF. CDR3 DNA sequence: TGTGCCAGCAATTCGGGGGGGTGGCGGGAGACCCAGTACTTC.

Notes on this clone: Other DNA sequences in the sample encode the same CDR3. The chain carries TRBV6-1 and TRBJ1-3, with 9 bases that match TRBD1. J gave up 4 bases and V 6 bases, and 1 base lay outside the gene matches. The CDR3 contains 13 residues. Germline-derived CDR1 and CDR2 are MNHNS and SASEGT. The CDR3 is CASRDRGGNTIYF. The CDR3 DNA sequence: TGTGCCAGCAGGGACAGGGGAGGAAACACCATATATTTT.

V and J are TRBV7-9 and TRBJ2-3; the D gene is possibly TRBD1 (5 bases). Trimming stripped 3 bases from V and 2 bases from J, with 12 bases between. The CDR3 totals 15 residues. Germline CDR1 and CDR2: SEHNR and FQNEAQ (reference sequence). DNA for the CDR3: TGTGCCAGCAGCTTGGGGCAGAGAGTCACAGATACGCAGTATTTT. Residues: CASSLGQRVTDTQYF.

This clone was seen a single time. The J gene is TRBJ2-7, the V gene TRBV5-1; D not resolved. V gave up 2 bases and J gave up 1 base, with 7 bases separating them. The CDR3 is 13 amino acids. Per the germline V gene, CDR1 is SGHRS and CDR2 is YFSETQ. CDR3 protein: CASSFDGSYEQYF. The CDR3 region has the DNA TGCGCCAGCAGCTTTGACGGGTCCTACGAGCAGTACTTC.

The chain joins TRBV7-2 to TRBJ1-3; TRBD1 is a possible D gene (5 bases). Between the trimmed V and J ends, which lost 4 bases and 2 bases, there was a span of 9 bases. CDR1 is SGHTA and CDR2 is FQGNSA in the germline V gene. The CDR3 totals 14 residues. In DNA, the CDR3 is TGTGCCAGCAGCTGGGGCAGGCCTGGAAACACCATATATTTT. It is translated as CASSWGRPGNTIYF.

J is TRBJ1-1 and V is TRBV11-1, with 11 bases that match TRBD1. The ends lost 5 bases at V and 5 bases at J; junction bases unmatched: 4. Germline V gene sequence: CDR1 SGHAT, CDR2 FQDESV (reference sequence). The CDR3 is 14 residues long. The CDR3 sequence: CASSEDRGLTEAFF. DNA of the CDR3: TGTGCCAGCAGCGAGGACAGGGGGCTTACTGAAGCTTTCTTT.

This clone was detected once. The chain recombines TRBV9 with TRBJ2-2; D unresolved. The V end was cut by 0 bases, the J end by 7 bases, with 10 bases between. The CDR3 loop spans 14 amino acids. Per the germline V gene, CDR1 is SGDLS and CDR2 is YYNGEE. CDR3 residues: CASSVGLEDGELFF. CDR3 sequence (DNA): TGTGCCAGCAGCGTAGGCCTCGAGGACGGGGAGCTGTTTTTT.

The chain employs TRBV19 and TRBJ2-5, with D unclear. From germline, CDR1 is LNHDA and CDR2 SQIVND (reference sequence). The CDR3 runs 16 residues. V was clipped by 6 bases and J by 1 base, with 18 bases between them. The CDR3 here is CASSHRVRHRQETQYF. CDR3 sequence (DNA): TGTGCCAGTAGCCACCGGGTAAGGCACCGCCAAGAGACCCAGTACTTC.

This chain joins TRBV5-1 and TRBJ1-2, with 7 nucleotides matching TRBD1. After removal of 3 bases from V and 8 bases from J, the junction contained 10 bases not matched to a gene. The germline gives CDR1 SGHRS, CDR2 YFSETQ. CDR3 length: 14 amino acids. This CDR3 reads CASSSYTGEKGYTF. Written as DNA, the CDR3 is TGCGCCAGCAGCTCCTATACAGGGGAAAAAGGCTACACCTTC.